This TCR beta chain was documented in a study of blood T cell repertoires in COVID-19. About the study: Specimens from acute and convalescent COVID-19 originated in the United States, Italy and Spain. Sources were T cells, B-cell-depleted T cells, or PBMCs; the material itself was cDNA or gDNA.

V shed 0 bases and J shed 1 base, with 7 bases lying between them. The CDR3 runs to 14 residues. Germline CDR1 and CDR2: SGDLS and YYNGEE. Authors' methods: Reference gene primer amplification in the assay estimated nucleated cell counts. Here immunoSEQ multiplex PCR was the method, and the copy in TCRdb shows in-frame clones only, minus some. The D gene and trimming were derived from the DNA, and the V and J assignments and clone size from that table. The sample contains nearly 35,000 clones, approximately 82% of which appear only once. This TCR was recovered from an older woman with acute or convalescent COVID-19. The chain carries TRBV9 and TRBJ1-1; weak D call: TRBD1 (6 bases). Sequenced: peripheral blood. The CDR3 loop reads CASSVADRNTEAFF. The CDR3 DNA sequence: TGTGCCAGCAGCGTAGCGGACAGGAACACTGAAGCTTTCTTT.